This T cell receptor beta chain was identified during a study of T cell responses to AZD1222 COVID-19 vaccine. In the study overall: Pooled samples include second doses given at about 4 or 12 weeks. Study-wide results and caveats: After the peak T cell response, and only then, were repertoires sampled. The study reported that nearly half of spike-specific TCRs target unmutated variant regions.

On this clone: What it recognizes is unknown.

The CDR3 sequence is 16 residues long. V lost 0 bases to trimming and J lost 4 bases, with 13 bases between them. Germline CDR1 SGHTA, CDR2 FQGTGA. Sequencing was performed with immunoSEQ multiplex PCR; in TCRdb, only in-frame clones are kept and a portion is missing. Counted here are 100,000 to 110,000 clones, about 90% occurring once; the ten biggest clones make up around 1.7%. The sequence was obtained from an adult in good health. This chain links TRBV7-3 with TRBJ1-3; tentatively, D is TRBD1 (5 bases). The sample in question was peripheral blood, obtained on day 0 of AZD1222 vaccination. The DNA for the CDR3 is TGTGCCAGCAGCTTAACTGGGACCGGGAGGGGAAACACCATATATTTT. Amino acid sequence: CASSLTGTGRGNTIYF.